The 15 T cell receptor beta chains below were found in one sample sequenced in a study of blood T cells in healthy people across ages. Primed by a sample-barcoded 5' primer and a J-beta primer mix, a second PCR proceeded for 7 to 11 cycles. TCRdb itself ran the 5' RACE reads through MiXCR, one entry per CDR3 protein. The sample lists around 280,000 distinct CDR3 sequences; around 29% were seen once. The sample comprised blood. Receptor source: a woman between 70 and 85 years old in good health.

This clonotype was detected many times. The CDR3 sequence is CSARWTDTEAFF. The CDR3 nucleotides read TGCAGTGCTCGGTGGACAGACACTGAAGCTTTCTTT. The V and J genes are TRBV20-1 and TRBJ1-1; possible D gene TRBD1, 6 bases. The CDR3 spans 12 residues. The V gene lost 5 bases and the J gene lost 3 bases, with 10 bases spanning the gap. Looked up from germline, CDR1 is DFQATT and CDR2 is SNEGSKA (reference sequence).

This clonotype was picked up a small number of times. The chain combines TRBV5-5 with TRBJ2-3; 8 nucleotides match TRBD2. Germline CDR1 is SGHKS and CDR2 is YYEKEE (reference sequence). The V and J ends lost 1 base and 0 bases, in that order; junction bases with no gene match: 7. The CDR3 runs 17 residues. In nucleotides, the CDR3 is TGTGCCAGCAGCTTGAATGTCGGGGGGGCTAGCACAGATACGCAGTATTTT. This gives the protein CASSLNVGGASTDTQYF.

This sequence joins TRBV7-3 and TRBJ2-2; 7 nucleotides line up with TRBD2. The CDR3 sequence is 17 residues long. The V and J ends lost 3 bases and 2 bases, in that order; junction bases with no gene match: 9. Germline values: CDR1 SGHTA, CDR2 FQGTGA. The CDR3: CASSLYRREINTGELFF. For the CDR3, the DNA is TGTGCCAGCAGCTTGTATAGGCGGGAGATAAACACCGGGGAGCTGTTTTTT.

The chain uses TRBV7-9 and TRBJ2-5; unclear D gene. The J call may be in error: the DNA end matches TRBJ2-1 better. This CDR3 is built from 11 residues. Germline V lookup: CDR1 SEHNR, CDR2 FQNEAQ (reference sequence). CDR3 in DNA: TGTGCCAGCACGGTAGCCTATGAGCAGTTCTTC. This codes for CASTVAYEQFF.

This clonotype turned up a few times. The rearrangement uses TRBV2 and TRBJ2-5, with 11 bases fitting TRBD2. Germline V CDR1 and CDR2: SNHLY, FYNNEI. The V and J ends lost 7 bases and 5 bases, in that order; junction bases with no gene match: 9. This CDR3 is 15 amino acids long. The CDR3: CASNQLAGVLETQYF. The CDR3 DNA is TGTGCCAGCAATCAACTAGCGGGAGTGTTGGAGACCCAGTACTTC. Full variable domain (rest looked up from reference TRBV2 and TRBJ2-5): EPEVTQTPSHQVTQMGQEVILRCVPISNHLYFYWYRQILGQKVEFLVSFYNNEISEKSEIFDDQFSVERPDGSNFTLKIRSTKLEDSAMYFCASNQLAGVLETQYFGPGTRLLVL.

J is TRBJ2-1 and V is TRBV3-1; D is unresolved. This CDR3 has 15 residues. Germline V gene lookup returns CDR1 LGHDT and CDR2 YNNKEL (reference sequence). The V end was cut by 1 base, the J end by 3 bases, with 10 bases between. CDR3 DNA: TGTGCCAGCAGCCAAGCGGACCCCGGCTACAATGAGCAGTTCTTC. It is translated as CASSQADPGYNEQFF.

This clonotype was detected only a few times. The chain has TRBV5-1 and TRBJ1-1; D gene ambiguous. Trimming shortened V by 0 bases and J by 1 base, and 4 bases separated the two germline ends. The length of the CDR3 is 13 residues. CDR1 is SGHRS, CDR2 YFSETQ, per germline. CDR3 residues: CASSLAWNTEAFF. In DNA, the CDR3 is TGCGCCAGCAGCTTGGCCTGGAACACTGAAGCTTTCTTT. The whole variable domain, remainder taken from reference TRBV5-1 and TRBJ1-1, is KAGVTQTPRYLIKTRGQQVTLSCSPISGHRSVSWYQQTPGQGLQFLFEYFSETQRNKGNFPGRFSGRQFSNSRSEMNVSTLELGDSALYLCASSLAWNTEAFFGQGTRLTVV.

The CDR3, as DNA: TGTGCCAGCAGTTTACGGGGGGCCTCCCGATTGGCTGAAGCTTTCTTT. As protein: CASSLRGASRLAEAFF. V gene TRBV28 combines with J gene TRBJ1-1; a possible D gene is TRBD1 (6 bases). V lost 2 bases and J lost 6, with 19 bases in between. This CDR3 has 16 amino acids. The germline V gene has CDR1 MDHEN and CDR2 SYDVKM.

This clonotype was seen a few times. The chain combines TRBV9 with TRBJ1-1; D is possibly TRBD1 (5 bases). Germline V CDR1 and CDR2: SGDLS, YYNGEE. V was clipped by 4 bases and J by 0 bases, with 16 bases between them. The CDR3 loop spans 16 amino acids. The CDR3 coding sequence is TGTGCCAGCAGCCCCCGGTGGGGGACCATGAACACTGAAGCTTTCTTT. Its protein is CASSPRWGTMNTEAFF.

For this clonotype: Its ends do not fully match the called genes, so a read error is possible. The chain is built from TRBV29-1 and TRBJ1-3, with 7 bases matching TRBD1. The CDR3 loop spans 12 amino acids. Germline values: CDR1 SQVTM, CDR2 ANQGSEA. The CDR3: CSVGDSGNTVYF. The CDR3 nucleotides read TGCAGCGTTGGGGACAGTGGAAACACCGTATATTTT. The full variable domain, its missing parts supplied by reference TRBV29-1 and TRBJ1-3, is SAVISQKPSRDICQRGTSLTIQCQVDSQVTMMFWYRQQPGQSLTLIATANQGSEATYESGFVIDKFPISRPNLTFSTLTVSNMSPEDSSIYLCSVGDSGNTVYFGEGSWLTVV.

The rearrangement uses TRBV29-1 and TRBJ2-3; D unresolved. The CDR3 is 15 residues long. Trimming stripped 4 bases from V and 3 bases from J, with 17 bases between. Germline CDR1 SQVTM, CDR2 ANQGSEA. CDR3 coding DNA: TGCAGCGTTGTCGCGACGGTCGCCAGGACAGATACGCAGTATTTT. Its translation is CSVVATVARTDTQYF.

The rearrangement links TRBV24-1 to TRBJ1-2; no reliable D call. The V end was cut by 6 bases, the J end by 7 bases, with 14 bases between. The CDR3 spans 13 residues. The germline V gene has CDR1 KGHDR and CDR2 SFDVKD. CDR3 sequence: CATSPSNGRGYTF. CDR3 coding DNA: TGTGCCACCAGTCCCTCTAATGGGCGTGGCTACACCTTC.

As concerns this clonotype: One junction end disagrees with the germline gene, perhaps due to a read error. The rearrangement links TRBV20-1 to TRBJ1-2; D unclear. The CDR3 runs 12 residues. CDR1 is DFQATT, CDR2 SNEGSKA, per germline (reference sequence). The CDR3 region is CNAGGPLYGYTF. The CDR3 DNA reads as TGCAATGCTGGCGGACCGCTCTATGGCTACACCTTC.

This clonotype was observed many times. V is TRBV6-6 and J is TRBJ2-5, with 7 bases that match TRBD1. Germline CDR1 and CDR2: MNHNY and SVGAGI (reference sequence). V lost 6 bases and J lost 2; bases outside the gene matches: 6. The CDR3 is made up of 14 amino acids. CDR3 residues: CASSRGTAQETQYF. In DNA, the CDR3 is TGTGCCAGCAGCCGAGGGACAGCACAAGAGACCCAGTACTTC.

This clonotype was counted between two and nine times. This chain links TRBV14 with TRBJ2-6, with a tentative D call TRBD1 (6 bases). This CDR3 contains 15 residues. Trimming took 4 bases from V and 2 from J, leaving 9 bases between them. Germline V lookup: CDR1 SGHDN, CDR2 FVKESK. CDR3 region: CASSRNRAGANVLTF. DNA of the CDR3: TGTGCCAGCAGCCGCAACAGGGCTGGGGCCAACGTCCTGACTTTC.